Listed here are 14 T cell receptor beta chains from one sample, sequenced in a study of blood T cell repertoires in COVID-19. Sequencing was performed with immunoSEQ multiplex PCR; in TCRdb, only in-frame clones are kept and a portion is missing. Of under 110,000 clones listed, 70% to 80% are singletons. What was sequenced was peripheral blood. All receptors derive from a human donor with acute or convalescent COVID-19. The donor label of this sample is uncertain.

This clone was seen a handful of times. The genes are TRBV30 and TRBJ2-1; 8 bases agree with TRBD2. This CDR3 comprises 14 residues. V shed 3 bases, J shed 3 bases, and the junction held 4 bases outside the gene matches. CDR1 is GTSNPN and CDR2 is SVGIG in the germline V gene (reference sequence). The CDR3, as DNA: TGTGCCTGGAGGGCGGGGGGCAACTACAATGAGCAGTTCTTC. Its protein product is CAWRAGGNYNEQFF.

CDR3 DNA sequence: TGCGCCAGCAGCCCCGCCCCAGGGCAGGGCTATGGCTACACCTTC. Translated, it gives CASSPAPGQGYGYTF. V gene TRBV5-1 combines with J gene TRBJ1-2; the D gene is possibly TRBD1 (5 bases). Trimming took 4 bases from V and 4 from J, leaving 17 bases between them. This CDR3 is built from 15 residues. Per the germline V gene, CDR1 is SGHRS and CDR2 is YFSETQ.

This clone was counted only a few times. The rearrangement uses TRBV6-1 and TRBJ1-1; 7 bases align to TRBD1. This CDR3 is 14 amino acids long. The V and J ends lost 2 bases and 1 base, in that order; junction bases with no gene match: 1. Germline CDR1 reads MNHNS; CDR2 reads SASEGT. CDR3 amino acids: CASSEKGANTEAFF. The CDR3 DNA reads as TGTGCCAGCAGTGAAAAGGGGGCGAACACTGAAGCTTTCTTT.

The V and J genes are TRBV2 and TRBJ1-1; D not resolved. V was pared by 2 bases and J by 1 base, with 8 bases between. Germline V lookup: CDR1 SNHLY, CDR2 FYNNEI. The CDR3 has 14 residues. The CDR3 sequence is CASSEQVGNTEAFF. CDR3 coding DNA: TGTGCCAGCAGTGAACAGGTGGGGAACACTGAAGCTTTCTTT.

V is TRBV6-6 and J is TRBJ1-6, with 9 bases matching TRBD1. This CDR3 region has 16 residues. CDR1 and CDR2 (germline): MNHNY, SVGAGI (reference sequence). V lost 5 bases to trimming and J lost 7 bases; unmatched junction nucleotides: 9. CDR3 residues: CASSGGGQGGNSPLHF. CDR3 coding DNA: TGTGCCAGCAGTGGCGGGGGACAGGGTGGAAATTCACCCCTCCACTTT.

The chain links TRBV3-1 (or the pseudogene TRBV3-2) to TRBJ2-3, with 11 bases matching TRBD1. The CDR3 is 16 amino acids. The germline V gene encodes CDR1 LGHDT and CDR2 YNNKEL (reference sequence). V lost 1 base and J lost 6; bases outside the gene matches: 6. The CDR3 bases are TGTGCCAGCAGCCAAGGGCGGACAGGGGGCATGGATACGCAGTATTTT. Translation: CASSQGRTGGMDTQYF.

CDR3 loop: CASSPLGTGSYEQYV. CDR3 DNA: TGTGCCAGCAGCCCGTTAGGGACAGGGTCCTACGAGCAGTACGTC. The chain combines TRBV27 with TRBJ2-7, with 9 bases that match TRBD1. Looked up from germline, CDR1 is MNHEY and CDR2 is SMNVEV (reference sequence). The V gene end was trimmed by 6 bases and the J gene end by 1 base; junction bases not matched to a gene: 7. The CDR3 covers 15 residues.

The chain recombines TRBV18 with TRBJ2-2, with TRBD1 as a possible D gene (6 bases). This CDR3 has 15 residues. Germline lookup yields CDR1 KGHSH and CDR2 LQKENI. V was clipped by 8 bases and J by 2 bases, with 15 bases between them. The CDR3 reads CASPDRDTNTGELFF. DNA for the CDR3: TGTGCCAGCCCTGACCGGGACACCAACACCGGGGAGCTGTTTTTT.

In its sample, this clone was seen a few times. The chain carries TRBV18 and TRBJ1-1; 8 bases align to TRBD1. The germline V gene encodes CDR1 KGHSH and CDR2 LQKENI. CDR3 size: 16 residues. V was clipped by 3 bases and J by 1 base; unmatched bases: 7. CDR3 residues: CASSPLPGQANTEAFF. The DNA of the CDR3 is TGTGCCAGCTCACCGCTTCCGGGACAGGCGAACACTGAAGCTTTCTTT.

This chain links TRBV9 with TRBJ2-2; 8 bases agree with TRBD2. J gave up 4 bases and V 2 bases, and 7 bases lay outside the gene matches. The CDR3 has 16 residues. The germline V gene has CDR1 SGDLS and CDR2 YYNGEE. The DNA of the CDR3 is TGTGCCAGCAGCGTTCGTGGCGGGGGGACCACCGGGGAGCTGTTTTTT. This codes for CASSVRGGGTTGELFF.

This chain uses TRBV12-5 with TRBJ1-1, with 10 bases aligning to TRBD1. J gave up 2 bases and V 6 bases, and 15 bases lay outside the gene matches. This CDR3 has 18 amino acids. Germline V gene data show CDR1 as LGHNT and CDR2 as FRNRAP. The CDR3 nucleotides are TGTGCTAGTGGCCCGGGACAGGGGAGGTCGGATGAAAACACTGAAGCTTTCTTT. Encoded protein: CASGPGQGRSDENTEAFF.

The chain links TRBV7-2 to TRBJ1-4, with 8 bases aligning to TRBD1. The CDR3 length is 13 residues. V was pared by 4 bases and J by 5 bases, with 0 bases of the junction left unmatched. Germline CDR1 is SGHTA and CDR2 is FQGNSA. CDR3 in DNA: TGTGCCAGCAGCTGGGACAGGAATGAAAAACTGTTTTTT. This sequence encodes CASSWDRNEKLFF.

V usage is TRBV4-1 and J usage is TRBJ2-2, with TRBD2 matching over 10 bases. CDR1 is MGHRA, CDR2 YSYEKL, per germline. CDR3 length: 19 residues. Trimming cost V 0 bases and J 0 bases; bases outside gene matches: 7. For the CDR3, the DNA is TGCGCCAGCAGCCAAGAAGGGGCTAGCGGGGGTACGAACACCGGGGAGCTGTTTTTT. It encodes CASSQEGASGGTNTGELFF.

The V and J genes are TRBV28 and TRBJ1-2; the D gene is possibly TRBD1 (6 bases). This CDR3 comprises 13 residues. The V end lost 8 bases, the J end lost 4 bases, and 14 bases lay between the germline ends. Germline V gene sequence: CDR1 MDHEN, CDR2 SYDVKM. CDR3 loop: CASGEGGAYGYTF. The CDR3 DNA sequence: TGTGCCAGCGGGGAGGGGGGCGCCTATGGCTACACCTTC.